This T cell receptor beta chain was observed in a study of blood T cell repertoires in COVID-19. Across the study: Whether acute or convalescent, the COVID-19 samples came from the United States, Italy and Spain.

The protocol was immunoSEQ multiplex PCR, while the TCRdb copy is restricted to in-frame clones and leaves out a portion. The table has 65,000 to 70,000 clones, approximately 79% seen once. The CDR3 sequence is 18 residues long. Germline lookup yields CDR1 SGHTS and CDR2 YDEGEE. After removal of 5 bases from V and 1 base from J, the junction contained 7 bases not matched to a gene. The gene calls are TRBV5-8 and TRBJ2-2; 14 bases fit TRBD2. The sequence was obtained from a man in his fifties or sixties with acute or convalescent COVID-19. The sequenced sample was peripheral blood. CDR3 DNA: TGTGCCAGCAGACCTGGACTAGCGGGGGGTGTGAACACCGGGGAGCTGTTTTTT. This translates into CASRPGLAGGVNTGELFF.